These 29 T cell receptor beta chains were all obtained from the same sample, sequenced in a study of blood T cells in healthy people across ages. For the second PCR, which ran for 7 to 11 cycles, a sample-barcoded 5' primer and a J-beta primer mix were used. TCRdb itself ran the 5' RACE reads through MiXCR, one entry per CDR3 protein. The sample yields 1,500,000 or so distinct CDR3 sequences, 35% to 45% seen once. Specimen: blood. These receptors were obtained from a woman under 30 in good health.

This clonotype was counted between two and nine times. The chain uses TRBV6-2 or TRBV6-3 and TRBJ2-1; TRBD2 matches 9 bases. The CDR3 has 12 residues. CDR1 MNHEY and CDR2 SVGEGT come from the germline V gene. Trimming removed 5 bases from V and 15 bases from J; junction bases left unmatched: 8. The CDR3 DNA reads as TGTGCCAGCAGTCTACATAGCGGGAGAGGGTTCTTC. The encoded protein is CASSLHSGRGFF.

This rearrangement joins TRBV28 to TRBJ2-7, with unresolved D. The length of the CDR3 is 12 residues. Trimming took off 6 bases at V and 10 bases at J, with 16 bases between the two ends. Germline V gene lookup returns CDR1 MDHEN and CDR2 SYDVKM. The CDR3 sequence: CASSTNLETQYV. CDR3 DNA sequence: TGTGCCAGCAGCACAAATTTGGAGACCCAGTACGTC.

This clonotype showed up many times. The J gene is TRBJ1-2, the V gene TRBV7-2, with D unresolved. Trimming stripped 5 bases from V and 4 bases from J, with 8 bases between. Germline V CDR1 and CDR2: SGHTA, FQGNSA. The CDR3 runs to 12 residues. The DNA of the CDR3 is TGTGCCAGCAGCCGACGCGGCTATGGCTACACCTTC. This codes for CASSRRGYGYTF.

This chain joins TRBV4-1 and TRBJ2-3; D gene uncertain. The CDR3 contains 17 residues. V lost 1 base, J lost 0 bases, and 14 bases lay in between. Germline V CDR1 and CDR2: MGHRA, YSYEKL. The CDR3, as DNA: TGCGCCAGCAGCCAAGGTCTGTCAGGACCGAGCACAGATACGCAGTATTTT. Translated, it gives CASSQGLSGPSTDTQYF.

The chain employs TRBV6-7 and TRBJ2-1; D is unclear. The J call could be wrong; TRBJ2-7 is a better fit for the DNA end. TRBV6-7 is an ORF, with its function uncertain. The CDR3 is 15 amino acids. CDR3 in DNA: TGTGCCAGCGGGAAGGCCCCTTATAAATACAATGAGCAGTACTTC. Translated, it gives CASGKAPYKYNEQYF.

This clonotype was seen more than once but under ten times. This chain links TRBV29-1 with TRBJ1-2; D is undetermined. The CDR3 spans 13 residues. The V gene lost 5 bases and the J gene lost 8 bases, with 18 bases spanning the gap. Per germline, CDR1 SQVTM and CDR2 ANQGSEA. This CDR3 is CSVIPNQLSGYTF. CDR3 nucleotides: TGCAGCGTTATCCCGAACCAGCTATCCGGCTACACCTTC.

This clonotype occurred a few times. V is TRBV20-1 and J is TRBJ2-7, with D possibly TRBD1 on 6 matching bases. This CDR3 comprises 15 residues. Trimming took 5 bases from V and 1 from J, leaving 18 bases between them. Germline V gene data show CDR1 as DFQATT and CDR2 as SNEGSKA (reference sequence). In DNA, the CDR3 is TGCAGTGCTGTTATACAGGGACGATCGTCCTACGAGCAGTACTTC. It encodes CSAVIQGRSSYEQYF.

The sample holds a few counts of this clonotype. The chain links TRBV7-2 to TRBJ2-2; D uncertain. CDR3 size: 13 residues. Trimming stripped 5 bases from V and 3 bases from J, with 7 bases between. Germline values: CDR1 SGHTA, CDR2 FQGNSA. In DNA, the CDR3 is TGTGCCAGCAGCCCCAGTTACACCGGGGAGCTGTTTTTT. This encodes CASSPSYTGELFF.

This clonotype occurred a few times. This chain uses TRBV28 with TRBJ1-2; D is unresolved. In germline, CDR1 is MDHEN, CDR2 SYDVKM. CDR3 length: 13 residues. Trimming removed 3 bases from V and 0 bases from J, with 5 bases in between. The DNA for the CDR3 is TGTGCCAGCAGTTTCGTGCCTAACTATGGCTACACCTTC. As protein: CASSFVPNYGYTF.

The chain has TRBV7-9 and TRBJ2-5, with 7 nucleotides matching TRBD2. The DNA end is a closer match to TRBJ2-7, so the J assignment may be wrong. This CDR3 is built from 14 residues. CDR1 and CDR2 (germline): SEHNR, FQNEAQ (reference sequence). The CDR3 region is CASSLLGRGYEQYF. CDR3 coding DNA: TGTGCCAGCAGCTTACTGGGGAGGGGCTACGAGCAGTACTTC.

This clonotype was seen ten or more times. This chain links TRBV6-5 with TRBJ1-2; D remains unclear. Germline V gives CDR1 MNHEY, CDR2 SVGAGI. V was shortened by 7 bases and J by 2 bases, with 11 bases between the two germline ends. This CDR3 is 13 amino acids long. The CDR3 sequence is CASTAGRNYGYTF. Here the CDR3 DNA reads TGTGCCAGCACAGCGGGCCGCAACTATGGCTACACCTTC.

J is TRBJ2-7 and V is TRBV2; the match to TRBD2 covers 11 bases. The CDR3 is 14 residues long. CDR1 and CDR2 (germline): SNHLY, FYNNEI. Germline trimming cut 6 bases from V and 2 bases from J; bases unmatched to any gene: 3. CDR3 protein: CASRGLAVPYEQYF. For the CDR3, the DNA is TGTGCCAGCAGGGGACTAGCGGTCCCCTACGAGCAGTACTTC.

The chain carries TRBV7-2 and TRBJ1-1, with D possibly TRBD1 on 6 matching bases. Trimming shortened V by 5 bases and J by 2 bases, and 18 bases separated the two germline ends. The CDR3 runs 16 residues. The germline V gene encodes CDR1 SGHTA and CDR2 FQGNSA. The CDR3 region is CASSRGPQQGNTEAFF. The DNA for the CDR3 is TGTGCCAGCAGCCGGGGGCCACAACAGGGTAACACTGAAGCTTTCTTT.

The CDR3 DNA reads TGCGCCAGCAGCCAAGAGTACGAATATGGCTACACCTTC. Translation: CASSQEYEYGYTF. This chain joins TRBV4-3 and TRBJ1-2, with D hard to call. There are 13 residues in the CDR3. Trimming pared 0 bases from V and 5 bases from J, leaving 7 bases between. In germline, CDR1 is LGHNA, CDR2 YSLEER.

The chain links TRBV20-1 to TRBJ2-4; D unresolved. V was shortened by 3 bases and J by 6 bases, with 18 bases between the two germline ends. This CDR3 has 15 amino acids. CDR1 is DFQATT and CDR2 is SNEGSKA in the germline V gene (reference sequence). The CDR3 bases are TGCAGTGCTAGTGAGGTTAGGACGGCGGTAAACATTCAGTACTTC. Its protein product is CSASEVRTAVNIQYF.

This clonotype was observed a handful of times. V gene TRBV9 combines with J gene TRBJ1-4, with D perhaps matching TRBD1 (5 bases). CDR1 and CDR2 (germline): SGDLS, YYNGEE. The CDR3 is 13 residues long. V was clipped by 10 bases and J by 7 bases, with 17 bases between them. The CDR3 nucleotides read TGTGCCGGGGGGAAAGGGGTAGGTGAAAAACTGTTTTTT. It is translated as CAGGKGVGEKLFF.

The chain couples TRBV6-6 to TRBJ1-4; tentative D call: TRBD1 (5 bases). Germline V gives CDR1 MNHNY, CDR2 SVGAGI (reference sequence). The CDR3 runs to 14 residues. Trimming left V 7 bases short and J 5 bases short, with 14 bases between. DNA for the CDR3: TGTGCCAGCACTAGGCAGGGTAGAAATGAAAAACTGTTTTTT. Protein sequence: CASTRQGRNEKLFF.

The rearrangement joins TRBV6-2 or TRBV6-3 to TRBJ2-7; 7 nucleotides agree with TRBD2. The V gene end was trimmed by 0 bases and the J gene end by 7 bases; junction bases not matched to a gene: 6. CDR1 MNHEY and CDR2 SVGEGT come from the germline V gene. The CDR3 loop spans 14 amino acids. The CDR3 loop reads CASSYSFGGGEQYF. The CDR3 DNA follows: TGTGCCAGCAGTTACTCTTTTGGGGGAGGGGAGCAGTACTTC.

A few counts support this clonotype. The chain combines TRBV11-1 with TRBJ2-1; weak D call: TRBD2 (5 bases). Germline V CDR1 and CDR2: SGHAT, FQDESV (reference sequence). The germline V and J ends were trimmed by 3 bases and 4 bases, with 10 bases remaining between them. The CDR3 extends over 14 amino acids. In DNA form, the CDR3 reads TGTGCCAGCAGCTTCGCGGGCCTTTACAATGAGCAGTTCTTC. It is translated as CASSFAGLYNEQFF.

The chain is built from TRBV6-6 and TRBJ2-3, with 8 positions matching TRBD1. Trimming took 5 bases from V and 4 from J; bases not matched to a gene: 8. From germline, CDR1 is MNHNY and CDR2 SVGAGI (reference sequence). The CDR3 consists of 15 residues. CDR3 nucleotides: TGTGCCAGCAGTCACGACAGGGGCTCCGCAGATACGCAGTATTTT. Protein: CASSHDRGSADTQYF.

The chain carries TRBV9 and TRBJ1-1; the match to TRBD1 covers 7 bases. The ends lost 0 bases at V and 3 bases at J; junction bases unmatched: 2. Germline lookup yields CDR1 SGDLS and CDR2 YYNGEE. The CDR3 is made up of 14 amino acids. The chain's CDR3 is CASSVVQGDTEAFF. CDR3 DNA sequence: TGTGCCAGCAGCGTAGTTCAGGGGGACACTGAAGCTTTCTTT.

J is TRBJ2-1 and V is TRBV25-1; 8 bases are shared with TRBD2. Germline V lookup: CDR1 MGHDK, CDR2 SYGVNS. CDR3 length equals 15 residues. The J segment lost 5 bases and the V segment lost 5 bases, leaving 8 bases of the junction unmatched. The CDR3 loop reads CASSNPGTRDNEQFF. CDR3 bases: TGTGCCAGCAGTAACCCCGGGACTAGGGACAATGAGCAGTTCTTC.

The chain combines TRBV29-1 with TRBJ2-2, with D possibly being TRBD1 or TRBD2 (5 bases each). This CDR3 is 13 amino acids long. The germline CDR1 and CDR2 sequences are SQVTM and ANQGSEA. With 6 bases removed from V and 4 bases from J, the gap between germline ends came to 12 bases. The CDR3 coding sequence is TGCAGCGTGGGGACGATCCTCACCGGGGAGCTGTTTTTT. Translating gives CSVGTILTGELFF.

This clonotype was recorded a few times. V gene TRBV6-2 or TRBV6-3 combines with J gene TRBJ2-7; D might be TRBD1 (5 bases). With 5 bases removed from V and 5 bases from J, the gap between germline ends came to 19 bases. CDR1 is MNHEY and CDR2 is SVGEGT in the germline V gene. The CDR3 length is 15 residues. The CDR3 sequence: CASSKTGADGNEQYF. DNA for the CDR3: TGTGCCAGCAGTAAAACAGGCGCTGACGGTAACGAGCAGTACTTC.

The sample holds a few counts of this clonotype. The chain uses TRBV6-2 or TRBV6-3 and TRBJ1-2; D is unresolved. The V end lost 5 bases, the J end lost 0 bases, and 10 bases lay between the germline ends. Germline V CDR1 and CDR2: MNHEY, SVGEGT. The CDR3 covers 14 residues. The CDR3 is CASSPDVSNYGYTF. In DNA, the CDR3 is TGTGCCAGCAGTCCCGATGTCTCTAACTATGGCTACACCTTC.

The chain joins TRBV27 to TRBJ1-1, with D maybe TRBD1 (6 bases). CDR1 is MNHEY, CDR2 SMNVEV, per germline (reference sequence). V was shortened by 5 bases and J by 1 base, with 26 bases between the two germline ends. The CDR3 extends over 19 amino acids. The CDR3 DNA is TGTGCCAGCAGTCCCATATTTCCCTACAGGGTAGGAACGAACACTGAAGCTTTCTTT. It is translated as CASSPIFPYRVGTNTEAFF.

The chain carries TRBV4-1 and TRBJ2-3, with 9 nucleotides matching TRBD2. This CDR3 has 18 residues. From germline, CDR1 is MGHRA and CDR2 YSYEKL. V dropped 2 bases and J dropped 4; count of bases not matched to a gene: 13. CDR3 residues: CASSQTRASGVPADTQYF. The CDR3 DNA sequence: TGCGCCAGCAGCCAAACCAGGGCTAGCGGGGTCCCAGCAGATACGCAGTATTTT.

The gene calls are TRBV21-1 and TRBJ2-1; TRBD2, as called in the table, went unchecked against the DNA. TRBV21-1 is an annotated pseudogene. CDR3 size: 13 residues. DNA of the CDR3: TGTGCCAGCAGCAAAAAAGAGCGGGAGGGCCAGTTCTTC. Protein sequence: CASSKKEREGQFF.

The table lists this clonotype with a few counts. The chain employs TRBV27 and TRBJ2-5; D is tentatively TRBD1 or TRBD2 (5 bases each). The tail of the sequence fits TRBJ2-7 better, so the J call may be wrong. CDR3 size: 13 residues. The V gene's germline CDR1 is MNHEY and CDR2 SMNVEV (reference sequence). The CDR3 region is CASSPGTAIEQYF. The CDR3, as DNA: TGTGCCAGCAGTCCCGGGACCGCTATCGAGCAGTACTTC.